This T cell receptor beta chain was recovered during a study of cytomegalovirus exposure and HLA in healthy donors. V lost 2 bases to trimming and J lost 1 base, with 8 bases between them. The CDR3 loop spans 14 amino acids. The germline gives CDR1 KGHSH, CDR2 LQKENI. The PCR made use of 60 Vbeta and 13 Jbeta primers. Sequencing was performed with immunoSEQ multiplex PCR; in TCRdb, only in-frame clones are kept and a portion is missing. This repertoire shows over 100,000 clones, about 79% found once; its top ten account for approximately 3%. The origin of this receptor is a woman aged 18 to 35 in good health and CMV-seropositive. The sequenced sample was PBMCs. V and J are TRBV18 and TRBJ2-5, with D perhaps matching TRBD2 (6 bases). CDR3 region: CASSPGRSQETQYF. In nucleotides, the CDR3 is TGTGCCAGCTCACCAGGGAGGAGCCAAGAGACCCAGTACTTC. Using reference TRBV18 and TRBJ2-5 for the parts outside the CDR3, the full variable domain is NAGVMQNPRHLVRRRGQEARLRCSPMKGHSHVYWYRQLPEEGLKFMVYLQKENIIDESGMPKERFSAEFPKEGPSILRIQQVVRGDSAAYFCASSPGRSQETQYFGPGTRLLVL.